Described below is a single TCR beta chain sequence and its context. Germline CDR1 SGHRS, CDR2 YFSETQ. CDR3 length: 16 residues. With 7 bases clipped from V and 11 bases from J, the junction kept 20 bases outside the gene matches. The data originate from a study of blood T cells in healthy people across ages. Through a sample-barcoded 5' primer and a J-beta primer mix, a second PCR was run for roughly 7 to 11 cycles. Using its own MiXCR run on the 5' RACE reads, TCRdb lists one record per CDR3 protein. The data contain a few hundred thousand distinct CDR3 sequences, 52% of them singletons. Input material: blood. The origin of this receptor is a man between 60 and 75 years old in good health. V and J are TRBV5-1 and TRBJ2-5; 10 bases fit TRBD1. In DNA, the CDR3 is TGCGCCAGCTGTCTTACCGGGACAGGGGTGCAAGATGAGCAGTACTTC. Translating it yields CASCLTGTGVQDEQYF. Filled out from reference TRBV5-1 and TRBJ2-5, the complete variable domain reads KAGVTQTPRYLIKTRGQQVTLSCSPISGHRSVSWYQQTPGQGLQFLFEYFSETQRNKGNFPGRFSGRQFSNSRSEMNVSTLELGDSALYLCASCLTGTGVQDEQYFGPGTRLLVL.